This T cell receptor beta chain was recovered during a study of blood T cell repertoires in COVID-19. The V gene lost 4 bases and the J gene lost 6 bases, with 19 bases spanning the gap. CDR3 length equals 16 residues. The germline V gene has CDR1 SGHNT and CDR2 YYREEE (reference sequence). Measured with immunoSEQ multiplex PCR; TCRdb has only the in-frame clones, and not every one. This sample has 110,000 to 150,000 clones, with roughly three quarters found just once. Each participant's cohort was designated according to participant-reported clinical history. The V and J genes are TRBV5-4 and TRBJ1-4; possible D gene TRBD1, 5 bases. This TCR was sampled from a woman between 45 and 65 years old who had recovered from COVID-19. Material for sequencing was PBMCs or T cells enriched from blood (not recorded which). The CDR3 DNA follows: TGTGCCAGCAGCCGGCGTTGGGGGGAGTCTGATGAAAAACTGTTTTTT. Its protein product is CASSRRWGESDEKLFF.